A single sample gave rise to the 13 T cell receptor beta chains below, sequenced in a study of Graves' ophthalmopathy and Graves' hyperthyroidism. Researchers took RNA transcripts and amplified TCR beta CDR3 regions from them. The workflow started with a first-round RT-PCR run with HTBI primers and then moved on to a second-round multiplex PCR. TCRdb redid the calling of the multiplex PCR reads with MiXCR, one entry per CDR3 protein. In the table there are over a million distinct CDR3 sequences, less than 45% of which are singletons. Sequenced sample: peripheral blood or thyroid tissue (not recorded which). The receptors were gathered from an adult man with Graves' hyperthyroidism.

In this sample, this clonotype turned up many times. The genes are TRBV12-3 or TRBV12-4 and TRBJ2-5; 12 nucleotides align to TRBD2. The CDR3 has 17 amino acids. Unmatched junction bases numbered 13, after V lost 8 bases and J lost 3 bases. For the CDR3, the DNA is TGTGCCAGCTGTAATGCTCTAGCGGGAGGGCCGGAAGAGACCCAGTACTTC. Encoded protein: CASCNALAGGPEETQYF.

This clonotype was seen just once. The chain joins TRBV10-3 to TRBJ2-2, with D perhaps matching TRBD1 or TRBD2 (5 bases each). V shed 7 bases and J shed 8 bases, with 14 bases lying between them. CDR1 and CDR2 from the germline V gene are ENHRY and SYGVKD. The CDR3 totals 13 residues. The CDR3 protein is CAITRGHSGELFF. The DNA of the CDR3 is TGTGCCATCACTCGGGGCCACTCTGGGGAGCTGTTTTTT.

This clonotype was picked up one time. The V and J genes are TRBV29-1 and TRBJ2-7; 10 nucleotides match TRBD2. CDR1 SQVTM and CDR2 ANQGSEA come from the germline V gene. This CDR3 spans 16 amino acids. V shed 4 bases, J shed 6 bases, and the junction held 15 bases outside the gene matches. In DNA, the CDR3 is TGCAGCGTTGTAGTTAGGGGGAGCGGGAGGGCCACCGAGCAGTACTTC. It translates to CSVVVRGSGRATEQYF.

The J gene is TRBJ1-4, the V gene TRBV3-1, with D uncertain. The CDR3 is 15 residues long. V was pared by 0 bases and J by 8 bases, with 13 bases between. The V gene's germline CDR1 is LGHDT and CDR2 YNNKEL (reference sequence). The CDR3 DNA follows: TGTGCCAGCAGCCAAGATCCATCACCCCGCGAAAAACTGTTTTTT. Encoded protein: CASSQDPSPREKLFF.

Ten or more counts support this clonotype. The gene calls are TRBV7-6 and TRBJ2-5, with TRBD2 matching over 10 bases. CDR3 length: 18 residues. Germline assignment: CDR1 SGHVS and CDR2 FNYEAQ. V shed 8 bases and J 0 bases; nucleotides not matched to a gene: 15. CDR3: CASSPPAAGGGYQETQYF. The CDR3 DNA reads TGTGCCAGCTCCCCGCCGGCAGCGGGAGGGGGATACCAAGAGACCCAGTACTTC.

There are many counts of this clonotype. V is TRBV7-9 and J is TRBJ2-5; the D is unclear. Germline CDR1 reads SEHNR; CDR2 reads FQNEAQ (reference sequence). V was shortened by 4 bases and J by 5 bases, with 8 bases between the two germline ends. The CDR3 extends over 12 amino acids. CDR3 amino acids: CASSWPGETQYF. The CDR3 DNA reads as TGTGCCAGCAGCTGGCCTGGGGAGACCCAGTACTTC.

The chain has TRBV24-1 and TRBJ2-5; D unclear. This CDR3 region has 11 residues. The germline V gene encodes CDR1 KGHDR and CDR2 SFDVKD. V lost 12 bases and J lost 5, with 12 bases in between. CDR3 DNA sequence: TGTGCCTATGGCTCCGGGGAGACCCAGTACTTC. The encoded protein is CAYGSGETQYF.

The gene calls are TRBV7-9 and TRBJ2-5; the D call may be TRBD1 or TRBD2 (6 bases each). The CDR3 is made up of 15 amino acids. Trimming took 6 bases from V and 6 from J, leaving 20 bases between them. The germline CDR1 and CDR2 sequences are SEHNR and FQNEAQ (reference sequence). The CDR3 protein is CASRDTGSGAQTQYF. The CDR3 bases are TGTGCCAGCAGAGATACAGGATCGGGGGCCCAGACCCAGTACTTC.

This clonotype was seen a few times. This rearrangement joins TRBV4-3 to TRBJ1-2, with 7 bases aligning to TRBD1. This CDR3 spans 15 amino acids. From germline, CDR1 is LGHNA and CDR2 YSLEER. The trim removed 4 bases at V and 5 bases at J, leaving 10 bases unmatched. DNA for the CDR3: TGCGCCAGCAGCCGCGATCCGGGACAGAAATATGGCTACACCTTC. It specifies CASSRDPGQKYGYTF.

This clonotype has ten or more counts. The rearrangement joins TRBV11-2 to TRBJ2-2; D assignment may be TRBD1 or TRBD2 (5 bases each). Trimming took 6 bases from V and 0 from J, leaving 11 bases between them. Germline V lookup: CDR1 SGHAT, CDR2 FQNNGV. The CDR3 totals 15 residues. In DNA, the CDR3 is TGTGCCAGCAGTTCCGGGACGCCGAACACCGGGGAGCTGTTTTTT. Translated, it gives CASSSGTPNTGELFF.

This clonotype showed up many times. V usage is TRBV10-3 and J usage is TRBJ2-7, with a weak D call TRBD1 (6 bases). CDR1 and CDR2 from the germline V gene are ENHRY and SYGVKD. The CDR3 is made up of 16 amino acids. Trimming removed 0 bases at V and 3 bases at J, with 15 bases between. The CDR3 sequence is CAISESPLDRFYEQYF. For the CDR3, the DNA is TGTGCCATCAGTGAGTCCCCCCTAGACAGGTTCTACGAGCAGTACTTC.

In its sample, this clonotype was seen many times. This chain joins TRBV9 and TRBJ2-7; perhaps TRBD2 as D (6 bases). V was cut by 3 bases and J by 4 bases, with 11 bases left in between. Germline V gene lookup returns CDR1 SGDLS and CDR2 YYNGEE. This CDR3 spans 13 amino acids. CDR3 region: CASSAGVGYEQYF. CDR3 bases: TGTGCCAGCAGCGCGGGGGTAGGATACGAGCAGTACTTC.

As regards this clonotype: With a much larger clone just one base away, this may be a read error. The genes are TRBV7-2 and TRBJ1-5; 7 nucleotides match TRBD1. The CDR3 covers 15 residues. The V gene's germline CDR1 is SGHTA and CDR2 FQGNSA. CDR3 sequence reads: CANSLARGGVQPQHF. Here the CDR3 DNA reads TGTGCCAACAGCTTAGCTCGAGGGGGCGTACAGCCCCAGCATTTT.